These T cell receptor beta chains were read from a single sample in a study of metastatic and nonmetastatic thyroid tumors. TCRdb re-called clones via MiXCR from the PCR reads. The sample has about 23,000 clones, over 25% seen once. What was sequenced was tumor tissue. The origin of the receptors is a female donor with papillary thyroid cancer or a benign thyroid nodule (not recorded which). Some clones in this sample may be carry-over from other donors' samples. Each CDR3 is given with its conserved first and last residue. Each record gives: D gene, J gene, clone size, V gene, CDR3 protein, CDR3 DNA. D genes are given only for firm matches. Clone size is not always given. Where it is, it says once, few, many or a class for expanded clones.

d_call: .; j_call: TRBJ1-1; clone_size: .; v_call: TRBV4-2; cdr3_aa: CASSQDLARTYFPAFF; cdr3_nt: TGTGCCAGCAGCCAAGATTTAGCCCGGACCTACTTTCCAGCTTTCTTT
d_call: .; j_call: TRBJ2-2; clone_size: many; v_call: TRBV2; cdr3_aa: CARATNTGELFF; cdr3_nt: TGTGCCAGAGCGACGAACACCGGGGAGCTGTTTTTT
d_call: .; j_call: TRBJ2-7; clone_size: .; v_call: TRBV11-1; cdr3_aa: CASSSTWGYEQYF; cdr3_nt: TGTGCCAGCAGCTCGACCTGGGGCTACGAGCAGTACTTC
d_call: TRBD2; j_call: TRBJ2-3; clone_size: .; v_call: TRBV20-1; cdr3_aa: CSAKPTRTSGSRGTDTQYF; cdr3_nt: TGCAGTGCTAAACCCACGAGGACTAGCGGGAGTAGGGGCACAGATACGCAGTATTTT
d_call: TRBD1; j_call: TRBJ1-2; clone_size: .; v_call: TRBV4-1; cdr3_aa: CASSQEGQGNYGYTF; cdr3_nt: TGCGCCAGCAGCCAAGAAGGACAGGGTAACTATGGCTACACCTTC
d_call: TRBD2; j_call: TRBJ2-5; clone_size: many; v_call: TRBV11-2; cdr3_aa: CASSSRLAGGLETQYF; cdr3_nt: TGTGCCAGCAGCTCCCGACTAGCGGGGGGGCTAGAGACCCAGTACTTC
d_call: .; j_call: TRBJ1-3; clone_size: medium-sized; v_call: TRBV3-1; cdr3_aa: CASSQEGQGNTIYF; cdr3_nt: TGTGCCAGCAGCCAAGAAGGCCAGGGAAACACCATATATTTT
d_call: TRBD1; j_call: TRBJ1-1; clone_size: .; v_call: TRBV2; cdr3_aa: CASRRDSQGQAFF; cdr3_nt: TGTGCCAGCAGGCGGGACAGCCAAGGCCAAGCTTTCTTT
d_call: TRBD1; j_call: TRBJ2-7; clone_size: many; v_call: TRBV29-1; cdr3_aa: CSVQPGQGAYEQYF; cdr3_nt: TGCAGCGTTCAGCCGGGACAGGGGGCTTACGAGCAGTACTTC
d_call: TRBD1; j_call: TRBJ1-3; clone_size: .; v_call: TRBV6-1; cdr3_aa: CASTRDPGTAGNTIYF; cdr3_nt: TGTGCCAGCACTCGAGACCCCGGGACAGCTGGAAACACCATATATTTT
d_call: .; j_call: TRBJ2-7; clone_size: .; v_call: TRBV20-1; cdr3_aa: CSAIARDFHSYEQYF; cdr3_nt: TGCAGTGCTATTGCTCGGGACTTCCACTCCTACGAGCAGTACTTC
d_call: TRBD2; j_call: TRBJ2-5; clone_size: .; v_call: TRBV11-2; cdr3_aa: CASSTIRWASGGAGETQYF; cdr3_nt: TGTGCCAGCAGCACAATTCGGTGGGCTAGCGGAGGGGCGGGGGAGACCCAGTACTTC
d_call: .; j_call: TRBJ2-7; clone_size: many; v_call: TRBV4-1; cdr3_aa: CASSQDWTSYEQYF; cdr3_nt: TGCGCCAGCAGCCAAGATTGGACCTCCTACGAGCAGTACTTC
d_call: .; j_call: TRBJ1-6; clone_size: .; v_call: TRBV9; cdr3_aa: CASIPGQHHNSPLHF; cdr3_nt: TGTGCCAGCATCCCCGGACAGCATCATAATTCACCCCTCCACTTT
d_call: .; j_call: TRBJ1-5; clone_size: .; v_call: TRBV12-3/TRBV12-4; cdr3_aa: CAEGAPCSQVSNQPQHF; cdr3_nt: TGTGCCGAAGGGGCCCCATGTTCACAGGTTAGCAATCAGCCCCAGCATTTT
d_call: TRBD2; j_call: TRBJ2-1; clone_size: many; v_call: TRBV12-3/TRBV12-4; cdr3_aa: CASNGFSGGDNEQFF; cdr3_nt: TGTGCCAGCAACGGCTTTAGCGGGGGGGACAATGAGCAGTTCTTC
d_call: TRBD2; j_call: TRBJ2-5; clone_size: .; v_call: TRBV5-1; cdr3_aa: CASSTGVAGGPSQETKYF; cdr3_nt: TGCGCCAGCAGCACCGGGGTAGCGGGGGGCCCATCCCAAGAGACCAAGTACTTC
d_call: .; j_call: TRBJ2-1; clone_size: many; v_call: TRBV3-1; cdr3_aa: CASTGFSNEQFF; cdr3_nt: TGTGCCAGCACCGGGTTTAGCAATGAGCAGTTCTTC
d_call: TRBD1; j_call: TRBJ1-5; clone_size: many; v_call: TRBV19; cdr3_aa: CASSPRGGGGGQPQHF; cdr3_nt: TGTGCCAGTAGTCCGAGAGGGGGAGGGGGCGGTCAGCCCCAGCATTTT
d_call: .; j_call: TRBJ1-1; clone_size: many; v_call: TRBV25-1; cdr3_aa: CASSPQLENTEAFF; cdr3_nt: TGTGCCAGCAGTCCCCAATTGGAAAACACTGAAGCTTTCTTT
d_call: TRBD2; j_call: TRBJ2-1; clone_size: .; v_call: TRBV11-2; cdr3_aa: CASSFLAGGLVNEQFF; cdr3_nt: TGTGCCAGCAGCTTTCTAGCGGGGGGGCTTGTGAATGAGCAGTTCTTC
d_call: .; j_call: TRBJ2-1; clone_size: few; v_call: TRBV6-1; cdr3_aa: CVSSELVEGNYEQFF; cdr3_nt: TGTGTCAGCAGTGAATTGGTAGAAGGGAACTATGAGCAGTTCTTC
d_call: .; j_call: TRBJ2-5; clone_size: many; v_call: TRBV6-1; cdr3_aa: CASKWAGQETQYF; cdr3_nt: TGTGCCAGCAAGTGGGCGGGCCAAGAGACCCAGTACTTC
d_call: TRBD1; j_call: TRBJ1-5; clone_size: many; v_call: TRBV6-1; cdr3_aa: CASSRTGSDQPQHF; cdr3_nt: TGTGCCAGCAGTAGGACAGGGTCTGATCAGCCCCAGCATTTT
d_call: .; j_call: TRBJ2-3; clone_size: once; v_call: TRBV11-2; cdr3_aa: CASSLMLQAADTQYF; cdr3_nt: TGTGCCAGCAGCTTAATGCTTCAGGCAGCAGATACGCAGTATTTT
d_call: TRBD1; j_call: TRBJ2-3; clone_size: many; v_call: TRBV27; cdr3_aa: CASSLATGVTSTDTQYF; cdr3_nt: TGTGCCAGCAGCCTAGCCACAGGGGTCACTAGCACAGATACGCAGTATTTT
d_call: TRBD1; j_call: TRBJ2-6; clone_size: .; v_call: TRBV29-1; cdr3_aa: CSVFVRDRGLGANVLTF; cdr3_nt: TGCAGCGTTTTTGTCCGGGACAGGGGTCTTGGGGCCAACGTCCTGACTTTC
d_call: TRBD1; j_call: TRBJ2-7; clone_size: .; v_call: TRBV12-3/TRBV12-4; cdr3_aa: CASSLGGTGTGLYEQYF; cdr3_nt: TGTGCCAGCAGTTTAGGAGGAACCGGGACAGGGCTCTACGAGCAGTACTTC
d_call: .; j_call: TRBJ2-1; clone_size: few; v_call: TRBV28; cdr3_aa: CASSSNTCGHSYNDQFF; cdr3_nt: TGTGCCAGCAGCTCTAATACGTGCGGGCACTCATACAATGATCAGTTCTTC
d_call: .; j_call: TRBJ2-6; clone_size: many; v_call: TRBV7-8; cdr3_aa: CASSPSGLDFSGANVLTF; cdr3_nt: TGTGCCAGCAGCCCCTCAGGACTCGATTTCTCTGGGGCCAACGTCCTGACTTTC
d_call: .; j_call: TRBJ2-5; clone_size: .; v_call: TRBV20-1; cdr3_aa: CSASSHAQQETQYF; cdr3_nt: TGCAGTGCTAGTTCTCACGCCCAACAAGAGACCCAGTACTTC
d_call: TRBD2; j_call: TRBJ2-1; clone_size: .; v_call: TRBV20-1; cdr3_aa: CSARDSSWGGYNEQFF; cdr3_nt: TGCAGTGCTAGAGATTCGAGCTGGGGGGGGTACAATGAGCAGTTCTTC
d_call: TRBD1; j_call: TRBJ2-5; clone_size: many; v_call: TRBV7-3; cdr3_aa: CASSATATGAQETQYF; cdr3_nt: TGTGCCAGCAGTGCGACAGCTACAGGGGCCCAAGAGACCCAGTACTTC
d_call: TRBD1; j_call: TRBJ1-5; clone_size: many; v_call: TRBV19; cdr3_aa: CASSAGGISNQPQHF; cdr3_nt: TGTGCCAGTAGTGCAGGGGGTATTAGCAATCAGCCCCAGCATTTT
d_call: TRBD2; j_call: TRBJ2-1; clone_size: medium-sized; v_call: TRBV7-2; cdr3_aa: CASSLAPGLASGEQFF; cdr3_nt: TGTGCCAGCAGCTTAGCACCGGGACTAGCGTCTGGTGAGCAGTTCTTC
d_call: .; j_call: TRBJ1-3; clone_size: few; v_call: TRBV5-8; cdr3_aa: CASTEPGTSGNTIYF; cdr3_nt: TGTGCCAGCACCGAACCAGGGACGTCTGGAAACACCATATATTTT
d_call: TRBD1; j_call: TRBJ2-2; clone_size: .; v_call: TRBV15; cdr3_aa: CSTSRDRGSNTVELFF; cdr3_nt: TGTTCCACCAGCAGAGACAGGGGATCGAACACCGTGGAGCTGTTTTTT
d_call: .; j_call: TRBJ1-4; clone_size: .; v_call: TRBV28; cdr3_aa: CASSLAGQEKLFF; cdr3_nt: TGTGCCAGCAGTTTGGCGGGACAAGAAAAACTGTTTTTT
d_call: .; j_call: TRBJ1-1; clone_size: .; v_call: TRBV6-1; cdr3_aa: CASSDGTVNTEAFF; cdr3_nt: TGTGCCAGCAGTGACGGGACGGTGAACACTGAAGCTTTCTTT
d_call: .; j_call: TRBJ2-2; clone_size: .; v_call: TRBV6-5; cdr3_aa: CASSYWQGTVELFF; cdr3_nt: TGTGCCAGCAGTTACTGGCAGGGCACCGTGGAGCTGTTTTTT
d_call: .; j_call: TRBJ2-7; clone_size: many; v_call: TRBV7-9; cdr3_aa: CASSLEQPSYEQYF; cdr3_nt: TGTGCCAGCAGCCTCGAACAGCCTTCCTACGAGCAGTACTTC
d_call: .; j_call: TRBJ2-7; clone_size: .; v_call: TRBV30; cdr3_aa: CAWSPTSYEQYF; cdr3_nt: TGTGCCTGGAGTCCGACTAGCTACGAGCAGTACTTC
d_call: TRBD2; j_call: TRBJ2-3; clone_size: many; v_call: TRBV5-1; cdr3_aa: CASSLASSGGLTLGTQYF; cdr3_nt: TGCGCCAGCAGCTTGGCTTCTAGCGGGGGCCTCACTTTAGGGACGCAGTATTTT
d_call: TRBD1; j_call: TRBJ2-2; clone_size: .; v_call: TRBV19; cdr3_aa: CASSNKGTGKNTGELFF; cdr3_nt: TGTGCCAGTAGTAATAAGGGGACAGGGAAGAACACCGGGGAGCTGTTTTTT
d_call: .; j_call: TRBJ2-1; clone_size: .; v_call: TRBV7-6; cdr3_aa: CASILVGVQRNEQFF; cdr3_nt: TGTGCCAGCATCTTAGTTGGGGTCCAACGGAATGAGCAGTTCTTC
d_call: TRBD1; j_call: TRBJ1-5; clone_size: medium-sized; v_call: TRBV20-1; cdr3_aa: CSARDQGAGQPQHF; cdr3_nt: TGCAGTGCTAGAGACCAGGGGGCCGGTCAGCCCCAGCATTTT
d_call: .; j_call: TRBJ2-3; clone_size: .; v_call: TRBV11-2; cdr3_aa: CASSLSGGATPDTQYF; cdr3_nt: TGTGCCAGCAGCCTCAGTGGTGGGGCCACCCCAGATACGCAGTATTTT
d_call: .; j_call: TRBJ2-5; clone_size: many; v_call: TRBV12-3/TRBV12-4; cdr3_aa: CASSLMGTETQYF; cdr3_nt: TGTGCCAGCAGTTTAATGGGCACCGAGACCCAGTACTTC
d_call: TRBD1; j_call: TRBJ1-6; clone_size: medium-sized; v_call: TRBV4-1; cdr3_aa: CASSQDGGQGRPLHF; cdr3_nt: TGCGCCAGCAGCCAAGATGGGGGACAGGGCAGACCCCTCCACTTT
d_call: .; j_call: TRBJ2-7; clone_size: .; v_call: TRBV6-1; cdr3_aa: CASLWGHDQYF; cdr3_nt: TGTGCCAGCTTATGGGGCCACGATCAGTACTTC
d_call: .; j_call: TRBJ1-1; clone_size: .; v_call: TRBV2; cdr3_aa: CASSYKSIGTLVGPEAFF; cdr3_nt: TGTGCCAGCAGTTATAAAAGCATCGGGACACTCGTTGGCCCTGAAGCTTTCTTT
d_call: .; j_call: TRBJ2-3; clone_size: medium-sized; v_call: TRBV30; cdr3_aa: CAWRDSPDTQYF; cdr3_nt: TGTGCCTGGAGGGATTCCCCAGATACGCAGTATTTT
d_call: .; j_call: TRBJ2-2; clone_size: many; v_call: TRBV10-1; cdr3_aa: CASSDQGYTGELFF; cdr3_nt: TGCGCCAGCAGTGATCAGGGGTACACCGGGGAGCTGTTTTTT
d_call: .; j_call: TRBJ2-3; clone_size: .; v_call: TRBV30; cdr3_aa: CAWSVLDTQYF; cdr3_nt: TGTGCCTGGAGTGTACTGGATACGCAGTATTTT